This entry lists 32 T cell receptor beta chains sequenced from one sample in a study of cytomegalovirus exposure and HLA in healthy donors. The assay was immunoSEQ multiplex PCR, and TCRdb's table has in-frame clones only and misses some. Of roughly 330,000 clones in the sample, around 90% were seen once. The sample was PBMCs. These receptors originate from a woman in her 30s in good health and CMV-seropositive.

The CDR3 protein is CASSASGGAAETQYF. The CDR3 DNA is TGTGCCAGCAGCGCTTCCGGGGGGGCCGCGGAGACCCAGTACTTC. The gene calls are TRBV7-3 and TRBJ2-5, with 8 bases that match TRBD2. The germline V gene encodes CDR1 SGHTA and CDR2 FQGTGA. Trimming at V came to 5 bases and at J to 5 bases, leaving 10 bases not matched to a gene. The CDR3 is 15 amino acids.

The V call is TRBV6-1, the J call TRBJ2-7; tentative D call: TRBD1 (5 bases). The CDR3 totals 18 residues. V lost 4 bases, J lost 3 bases, and 25 bases lay in between. Germline assignment: CDR1 MNHNS and CDR2 SASEGT. The CDR3 nucleotides read TGTGCCAGCAGTGCCTCAACCGCCAAGTGGGGCGCAAGCTACGAGCAGTACTTC. Protein sequence: CASSASTAKWGASYEQYF.

This clone was counted a few times. The CDR3 DNA is TGTGCCAGCAGTGGGTCGGGTTGGGATGAGCAGTTCTTC. This encodes CASSGSGWDEQFF. The chain is built from TRBV6-1 and TRBJ2-1; D remains ambiguous. This CDR3 has 13 residues. The germline CDR1 and CDR2 sequences are MNHNS and SASEGT. V was shortened by 4 bases and J by 8 bases, with 12 bases between the two germline ends.

V and J are TRBV19 and TRBJ2-7, with TRBD2 matching 8 bases. The germline V gene has CDR1 LNHDA and CDR2 SQIVND (reference sequence). The CDR3 is 14 residues long. V shed 3 bases, J shed 5 bases, and the junction held 6 bases outside the gene matches. The CDR3 DNA reads TGTGCCAGTAGTATTGGAGCGGGAGTCCACGAGCAGTACTTC. Protein sequence: CASSIGAGVHEQYF.

This rearrangement joins TRBV27 to TRBJ1-5; D ambiguous. The germline V gene has CDR1 MNHEY and CDR2 SMNVEV (reference sequence). V was cut by 4 bases and J by 4 bases, with 17 bases left in between. CDR3 length equals 16 residues. The CDR3 here is CASSWALETRNQPQHF. The CDR3 bases are TGTGCCAGCAGTTGGGCCCTCGAGACTAGGAATCAGCCCCAGCATTTT.

The chain uses TRBV7-6 and TRBJ2-1; TRBD1 matches at 7 bases. CDR1 SGHVS and CDR2 FNYEAQ come from the germline V gene. With V trimmed by 0 bases and J by 4 bases, 9 bases remained unmatched. The CDR3 consists of 17 residues. CDR3 coding DNA: TGTGCCAGCAGCTTAGCCAACCGGGACAGAGTATACAATGAGCAGTTCTTC. It specifies CASSLANRDRVYNEQFF.

Concerning this clone itself: The junction differs from germline at one of its ends, possibly a read error. The rearrangement links TRBV10-3 to TRBJ2-5, with a possible D match to TRBD1 (6 bases). CDR1 and CDR2 (germline): ENHRY, SYGVKD. This CDR3 contains 14 residues. CDR3 protein: CAISELATGETQYF. The CDR3 DNA reads TGTGCCATCAGCGAGTTGGCGACAGGAGAGACCCAGTACTTC.

The chain recombines TRBV7-3 with TRBJ2-1, with TRBD2 matching over 8 bases. The germline gives CDR1 SGHTA, CDR2 FQGTGA. The CDR3 has 17 residues. V was pared by 1 base and J by 4 bases, with 9 bases of the junction left unmatched. CDR3 sequence: CASSLRGTSGLYNEQFF. In DNA form, the CDR3 reads TGTGCCAGCAGCTTAAGAGGTACTAGCGGCCTTTACAATGAGCAGTTCTTC. The variable domain in full, completed from reference TRBV7-3 and TRBJ2-1, reads GAGVSQTPSNKVTEKGKYVELRCDPISGHTALYWYRQSLGQGPEFLIYFQGTGAADDSGLPNDRFFAVRPEGSVSTLKIQRTERGDSAVYLCASSLRGTSGLYNEQFFGPGTRLTVL.

This clone occurred once. The chain has TRBV27 and TRBJ2-1; 7 positions agree with TRBD2. With V trimmed by 8 bases and J by 4 bases, 5 bases remained unmatched. The CDR3 is 13 residues long. Germline V gene data show CDR1 as MNHEY and CDR2 as SMNVEV (reference sequence). CDR3 in DNA: TGTGCCAGCCGCGGGAGTCGGTACAATGAGCAGTTCTTC. Residues: CASRGSRYNEQFF.

The V call is TRBV7-6, the J call TRBJ2-3, with 8 bases lining up with TRBD2. This CDR3 is built from 16 residues. The germline V gene has CDR1 SGHVS and CDR2 FNYEAQ. V dropped 1 base and J dropped 0; count of bases not matched to a gene: 3. This CDR3 is CASSLGPGGSTDTQYF. CDR3 bases: TGTGCCAGCAGCTTAGGTCCGGGGGGGAGCACAGATACGCAGTATTTT. Based on the CDR3 plus reference TRBV7-6 and TRBJ2-3, the full variable domain is GAGVSQSPRYKVTKRGQDVALRCDPISGHVSLYWYRQALGQGPEFLTYFNYEAQQDKSGLPNDRFSAERPEGSISTLTIQRTEQRDSAMYRCASSLGPGGSTDTQYFGPGTRLTVL.

The chain couples TRBV6-5 to TRBJ2-1; TRBD2 matches 13 bases. CDR1 is MNHEY and CDR2 is SVGAGI in the germline V gene. The V and J ends lost 3 bases and 5 bases, in that order; junction bases with no gene match: 1. The CDR3 totals 15 residues. The CDR3 region is CASSYGLAGDNEQFF. CDR3 nucleotide sequence: TGTGCCAGCAGTTATGGACTAGCGGGGGACAATGAGCAGTTCTTC.

A single count supports this clone. The chain uses TRBV9 and TRBJ2-7, with D perhaps matching TRBD1 or TRBD2 (5 bases each). CDR3 length: 13 residues. Germline CDR1 is SGDLS and CDR2 is YYNGEE. Trimming pared 3 bases from V and 0 bases from J, leaving 7 bases between. DNA of the CDR3: TGTGCCAGCAGCGGGGACCACTCCTACGAGCAGTACTTC. It encodes CASSGDHSYEQYF. Full variable domain (rest looked up from reference TRBV9 and TRBJ2-7): DSGVTQTPKHLITATGQRVTLRCSPRSGDLSVYWYQQSLDQGLQFLIQYYNGEERAKGNILERFSAQQFPDLHSELNLSSLELGDSALYFCASSGDHSYEQYFGPGTRLTVT.

V gene TRBV5-4 combines with J gene TRBJ2-1; TRBD2 matches at 12 bases. The CDR3 covers 15 residues. Germline V gene lookup returns CDR1 SGHNT and CDR2 YYREEE (reference sequence). With 6 bases clipped from V and 5 bases from J, the junction kept 6 bases outside the gene matches. For the CDR3, the DNA is TGTGCCAGCAACGCCCGGACTAGCGGGAACAATGAGCAGTTCTTC. Translation: CASNARTSGNNEQFF.

This chain links TRBV5-1 with TRBJ2-2; 14 bases map to TRBD2. This CDR3 region has 15 residues. Germline V CDR1 and CDR2: SGHRS, YFSETQ. J lost 6 bases, V lost 4 bases, and 2 bases had no gene match. CDR3 amino acids: CASSQTSGRAGELFF. The CDR3 DNA follows: TGCGCCAGCAGCCAGACTAGCGGGAGGGCCGGGGAGCTGTTTTTT.

In this sample, this clone turned up a few times. The V and J genes are TRBV6-6 and TRBJ2-2; D call uncertain. V dropped 0 bases and J dropped 5 bases, with 7 bases sitting between them. The CDR3 runs to 14 residues. The germline gives CDR1 MNHNY, CDR2 SVGAGI (reference sequence). CDR3 residues: CASSYSMGTGELFF. DNA for the CDR3: TGTGCCAGCAGTTACTCGATGGGTACCGGGGAGCTGTTTTTT.

The rearrangement uses TRBV27 and TRBJ2-1, with D possibly TRBD1 on 6 matching bases. The V end lost 0 bases, the J end lost 5 bases, and 14 bases lay between the germline ends. Germline V gene sequence: CDR1 MNHEY, CDR2 SMNVEV (reference sequence). The CDR3 covers 16 residues. The DNA of the CDR3 is TGTGCCAGCAGTTTATCGACAGGCGTACACAACAATGAGCAGTTCTTC. Its translation: CASSLSTGVHNNEQFF.

This clone appeared once. This chain connects TRBV28 to TRBJ1-1; TRBD1 agrees at 9 bases. Germline V lookup: CDR1 MDHEN, CDR2 SYDVKM. The V gene end was trimmed by 4 bases and the J gene end by 3 bases; junction bases not matched to a gene: 9. This CDR3 has 16 residues. The CDR3 sequence: CASSSGQGSVDTEAFF. Here the CDR3 DNA reads TGTGCCAGCAGTTCGGGACAGGGAAGTGTGGACACTGAAGCTTTCTTT.

The chain joins TRBV7-2 to TRBJ2-2; 16 bases match TRBD2. Germline V lookup: CDR1 SGHTA, CDR2 FQGNSA. The CDR3 is 19 amino acids. Trimming cost V 5 bases and J 4 bases; bases outside gene matches: 10. The CDR3 DNA follows: TGTGCCAGCAGCCGACCGGGACTAGCGGGAGGGCCGGGCACCGGGGAGCTGTTTTTT. Encoded protein: CASSRPGLAGGPGTGELFF. The full variable domain, rest sourced from reference TRBV7-2 and TRBJ2-2, is GAGVSQSPSNKVTEKGKDVELRCDPISGHTALYWYRQSLGQGLEFLIYFQGNSAPDKSGLPSDRFSAERTGGSVSTLTIQRTQQEDSAVYLCASSRPGLAGGPGTGELFFGEGSRLTVL.

The J gene is TRBJ1-1, the V gene TRBV6-5, with D possibly matching TRBD1 (6 bases). V shed 7 bases and J shed 7 bases, with 16 bases lying between them. The CDR3 loop spans 13 amino acids. Germline V gives CDR1 MNHEY, CDR2 SVGAGI. The CDR3 nucleotides are TGTGCCAGCAAACTCCGGGACACCCTTGAAGCTTTCTTT. Translation gives CASKLRDTLEAFF.

This clone was picked up a small number of times. Other DNA sequences in the sample encode the same CDR3. The rearrangement uses TRBV28 and TRBJ2-7, with 7 bases aligning to TRBD1. Looked up from germline, CDR1 is MDHEN and CDR2 is SYDVKM. V dropped 4 bases and J dropped 2; count of bases not matched to a gene: 5. This CDR3 is built from 14 residues. The CDR3 reads CASSSPGQTYEQYF. DNA for the CDR3: TGTGCCAGCAGTTCCCCGGGACAGACCTACGAGCAGTACTTC.

The rearrangement uses TRBV6-5 and TRBJ2-2; tentative D call: TRBD1 (6 bases). V shed 4 bases and J shed 0 bases, with 9 bases lying between them. CDR3 size: 15 residues. CDR1 is MNHEY, CDR2 SVGAGI, per germline. The CDR3 loop is CASSSDRTNTGELFF. CDR3 DNA: TGTGCCAGCAGTTCCGACAGGACGAACACCGGGGAGCTGTTTTTT.

V gene TRBV2 combines with J gene TRBJ2-2; D is unresolved. This CDR3 has 15 residues. Germline CDR1 and CDR2: SNHLY and FYNNEI. Deletions cut 2 bases from V and 5 bases from J, with 12 bases between. Here the CDR3 reads CASSEYQARTGELFF. CDR3 in DNA: TGTGCCAGCAGTGAATATCAGGCTCGGACCGGGGAGCTGTTTTTT.

The rearrangement uses TRBV2 and TRBJ2-2; D is unclear. The V gene lost 8 bases and the J gene lost 1 base, with 5 bases spanning the gap. The CDR3 is 12 amino acids. Germline V CDR1 and CDR2: SNHLY, FYNNEI. The CDR3 nucleotides read TGTGCCAGCGGGAAGAACACCGGGGAGCTGTTTTTT. Protein: CASGKNTGELFF.

This sequence joins TRBV4-3 and TRBJ2-2, with 9 bases identical to TRBD1. The germline V gene encodes CDR1 LGHNA and CDR2 YSLEER. The CDR3 covers 16 residues. J was trimmed by 11 bases and V by 3 bases; bases with no gene match: 13. CDR3 in amino acids: CASSHRHSGTGFELFF. CDR3 in DNA: TGCGCCAGCAGCCACCGCCACAGTGGGACAGGGTTTGAGCTGTTTTTT.

The genes are TRBV7-9 and TRBJ1-3, with D perhaps matching TRBD1 (5 bases). V lost 2 bases and J 2 bases, leaving 13 bases between the germline ends. The CDR3 consists of 16 residues. Per germline, CDR1 SEHNR and CDR2 FQNEAQ (reference sequence). CDR3 in amino acids: CASSLLDSKTGNTIYF. The CDR3, as DNA: TGTGCCAGCAGCTTACTCGACAGTAAGACTGGAAACACCATATATTTT.

CDR3 nucleotide sequence: TGTGCCAGCAGCGCCCAGGCTAGCTTAGGCGAGACCCAGTACTTC. It specifies CASSAQASLGETQYF. The chain links TRBV9 to TRBJ2-5; D may be TRBD2 (5 bases). Trimming took 3 bases from V and 5 from J, leaving 17 bases between them. The CDR3 spans 15 residues. Germline-derived CDR1 and CDR2 are SGDLS and YYNGEE.

J is TRBJ2-7 and V is TRBV11-1, with TRBD1 identical over 9 bases. V lost 6 bases, J lost 11 bases, and 5 bases stayed unmatched. This CDR3 is 11 amino acids long. Germline values: CDR1 SGHAT, CDR2 FQDESV (reference sequence). As DNA, the CDR3 is TGTGCCAGCAGTCTCGGACAGGGGAAGTACTTC. It is translated as CASSLGQGKYF.

The rearrangement links TRBV6-6 to TRBJ1-5; D ambiguous. This CDR3 comprises 13 residues. Trimming cost V 6 bases and J 0 bases, with 6 bases left between them. Germline V gives CDR1 MNHNY, CDR2 SVGAGI (reference sequence). CDR3 coding DNA: TGTGCCAGCAGAGACTATAGCAATCAGCCCCAGCATTTT. Translated, it gives CASRDYSNQPQHF.

V usage is TRBV2 and J usage is TRBJ1-3; D perhaps matches TRBD1 (5 bases). The length of the CDR3 is 15 residues. Germline CDR1 and CDR2: SNHLY and FYNNEI. The V gene lost 6 bases and the J gene lost 2 bases, with 14 bases spanning the gap. This CDR3 reads CASRATDLPGNTIYF. As DNA, the CDR3 is TGTGCCAGCAGAGCGACAGACTTGCCTGGAAACACCATATATTTT.

The gene calls are TRBV7-2 and TRBJ2-3; no definite D call. Germline loops: CDR1 SGHTA, CDR2 FQGNSA. Trimming shortened V by 5 bases and J by 7 bases, and 19 bases separated the two germline ends. The CDR3 spans 15 residues. The CDR3 DNA follows: TGTGCCAGCAGCCTAGGAATTGGGTTGAAACATACGCAGTATTTT. Translating it yields CASSLGIGLKHTQYF.

The chain recombines TRBV28 with TRBJ1-2, with D possibly matching TRBD1 (6 bases). Germline lookup yields CDR1 MDHEN and CDR2 SYDVKM. This CDR3 is 13 amino acids long. Trimming shortened V by 6 bases and J by 7 bases, and 15 bases separated the two germline ends. The CDR3: CASRGWGALGYTF. In nucleotides, the CDR3 is TGTGCCAGCAGAGGATGGGGGGCGCTTGGCTACACCTTC.

The chain uses TRBV15 and TRBJ2-3, with no clear D. The length of the CDR3 is 18 residues. CDR1 and CDR2 from the germline V gene are LNHNV and YYDKDF (reference sequence). The germline V and J ends were trimmed by 1 base and 0 bases, with 17 bases remaining between them. CDR3 sequence: CATSRGFNGGSSTDTQYF. CDR3 sequence (DNA): TGTGCCACCAGCAGAGGATTCAATGGCGGTTCTAGCACAGATACGCAGTATTTT. Filled out from reference TRBV15 and TRBJ2-3, the complete variable domain reads DAMVIQNPRYQVTQFGKPVTLSCSQTLNHNVMYWYQQKSSQAPKLLFHYYDKDFNNEADTPDNFQSRRPNTSFCFLDIRSPGLGDTAMYLCATSRGFNGGSSTDTQYFGPGTRLTVL.